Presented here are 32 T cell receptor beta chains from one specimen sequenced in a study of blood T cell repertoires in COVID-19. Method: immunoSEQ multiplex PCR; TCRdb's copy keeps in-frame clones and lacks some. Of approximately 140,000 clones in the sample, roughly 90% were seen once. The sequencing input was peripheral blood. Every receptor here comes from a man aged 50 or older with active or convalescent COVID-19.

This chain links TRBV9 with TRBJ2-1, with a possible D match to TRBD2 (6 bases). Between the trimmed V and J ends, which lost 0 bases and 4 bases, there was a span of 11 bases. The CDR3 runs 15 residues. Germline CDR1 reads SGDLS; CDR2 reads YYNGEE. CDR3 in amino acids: CASSVGGGEYNEQFF. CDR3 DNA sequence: TGTGCCAGCAGCGTAGGGGGCGGGGAATACAATGAGCAGTTCTTC.

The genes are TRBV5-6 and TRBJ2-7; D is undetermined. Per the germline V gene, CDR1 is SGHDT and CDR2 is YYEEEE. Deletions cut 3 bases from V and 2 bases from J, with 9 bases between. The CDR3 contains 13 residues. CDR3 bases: TGTGCCAGCAGCTCCGCTTCTACCTACGAGCAGTACTTC. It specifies CASSSASTYEQYF.

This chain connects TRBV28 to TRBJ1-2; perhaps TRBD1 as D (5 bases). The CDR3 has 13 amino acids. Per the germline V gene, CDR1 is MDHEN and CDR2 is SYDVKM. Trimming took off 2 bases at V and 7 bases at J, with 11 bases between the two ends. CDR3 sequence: CASSLEGRGGYTF. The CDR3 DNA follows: TGTGCCAGCAGTTTAGAGGGGCGGGGTGGCTACACCTTC.

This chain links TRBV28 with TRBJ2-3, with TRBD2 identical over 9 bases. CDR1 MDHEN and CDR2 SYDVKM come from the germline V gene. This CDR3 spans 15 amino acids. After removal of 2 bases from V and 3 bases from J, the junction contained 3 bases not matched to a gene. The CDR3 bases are TGTGCCAGCAGTTTAATAACTAGCGGGACAGATACGCAGTATTTT. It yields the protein CASSLITSGTDTQYF.

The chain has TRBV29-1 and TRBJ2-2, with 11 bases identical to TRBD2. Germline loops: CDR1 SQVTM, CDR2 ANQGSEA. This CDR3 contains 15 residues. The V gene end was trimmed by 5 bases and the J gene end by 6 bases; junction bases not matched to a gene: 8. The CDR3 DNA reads TGCAGCGTTCACAAAGGGACTAGCGGCGCCGGGGAGCTGTTTTTT. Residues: CSVHKGTSGAGELFF.

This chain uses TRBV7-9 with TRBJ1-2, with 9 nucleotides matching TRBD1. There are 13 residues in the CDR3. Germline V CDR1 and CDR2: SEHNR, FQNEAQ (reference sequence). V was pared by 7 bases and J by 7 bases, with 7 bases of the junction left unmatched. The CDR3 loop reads CASNPTGGGGYTF. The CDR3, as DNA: TGTGCCAGCAACCCTACAGGGGGCGGTGGCTACACCTTC.

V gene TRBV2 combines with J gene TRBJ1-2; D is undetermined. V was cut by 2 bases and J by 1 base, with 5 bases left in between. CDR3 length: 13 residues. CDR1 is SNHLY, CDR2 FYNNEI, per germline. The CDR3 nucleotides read TGTGCCAGCAGTGAACAGAATAACTATGGCTACACCTTC. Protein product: CASSEQNNYGYTF.

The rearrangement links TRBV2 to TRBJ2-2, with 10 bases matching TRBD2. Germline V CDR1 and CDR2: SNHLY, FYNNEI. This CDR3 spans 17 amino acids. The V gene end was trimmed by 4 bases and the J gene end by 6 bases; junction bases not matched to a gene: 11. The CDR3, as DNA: TGTGCCAGCAGTGCGTTAGCGGGAGGAGTAATCTCCGGGGAGCTGTTTTTT. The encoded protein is CASSALAGGVISGELFF.

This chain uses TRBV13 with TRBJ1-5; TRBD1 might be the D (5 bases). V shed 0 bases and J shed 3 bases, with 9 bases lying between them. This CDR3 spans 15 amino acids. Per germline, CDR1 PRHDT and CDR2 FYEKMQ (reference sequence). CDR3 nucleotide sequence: TGTGCCAGCAGCTTAGGGGGGCGGCACAATCAGCCCCAGCATTTT. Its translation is CASSLGGRHNQPQHF.

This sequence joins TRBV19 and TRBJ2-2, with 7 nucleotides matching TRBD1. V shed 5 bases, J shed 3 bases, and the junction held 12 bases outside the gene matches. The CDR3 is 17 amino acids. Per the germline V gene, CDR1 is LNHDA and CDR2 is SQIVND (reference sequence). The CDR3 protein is CASSDDRVARDTGELFF. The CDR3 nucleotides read TGTGCCAGTAGTGACGACAGGGTGGCCCGGGACACCGGGGAGCTGTTTTTT. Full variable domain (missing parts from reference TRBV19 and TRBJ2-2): DGGITQSPKYLFRKEGQNVTLSCEQNLNHDAMYWYRQDPGQGLRLIYYSQIVNDFQKGDIAEGYSVSREKKESFPLTVTSAQKNPTAFYLCASSDDRVARDTGELFFGEGSRLTVL.

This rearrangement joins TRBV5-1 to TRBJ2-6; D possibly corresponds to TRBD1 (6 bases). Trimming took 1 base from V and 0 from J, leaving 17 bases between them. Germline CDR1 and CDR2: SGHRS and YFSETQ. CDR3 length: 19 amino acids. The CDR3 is CASSLRSNRESSGANVLTF. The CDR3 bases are TGCGCCAGCAGCTTGCGGTCGAACAGGGAGAGCTCTGGGGCCAACGTCCTGACTTTC.

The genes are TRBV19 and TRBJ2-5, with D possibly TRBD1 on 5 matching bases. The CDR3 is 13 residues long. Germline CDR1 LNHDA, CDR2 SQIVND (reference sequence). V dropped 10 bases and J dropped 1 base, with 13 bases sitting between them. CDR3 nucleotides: TGTGCCACCGAACCGCAGGGCCAAGAGACCCAGTACTTC. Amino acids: CATEPQGQETQYF.

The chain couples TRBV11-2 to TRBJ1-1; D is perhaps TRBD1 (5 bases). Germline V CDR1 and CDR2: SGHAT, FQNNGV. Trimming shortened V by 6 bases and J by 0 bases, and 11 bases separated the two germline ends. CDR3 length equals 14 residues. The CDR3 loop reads CASSKGALNTEAFF. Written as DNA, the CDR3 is TGTGCCAGCAGTAAAGGGGCTTTGAACACTGAAGCTTTCTTT.

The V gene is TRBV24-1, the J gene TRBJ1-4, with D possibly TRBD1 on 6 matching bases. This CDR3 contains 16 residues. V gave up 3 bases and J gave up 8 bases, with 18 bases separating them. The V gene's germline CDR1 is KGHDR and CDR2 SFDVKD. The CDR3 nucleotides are TGTGCCACCAGTGATCCGGGACAAGGCGAAGGCGAAAAACTGTTTTTT. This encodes CATSDPGQGEGEKLFF.

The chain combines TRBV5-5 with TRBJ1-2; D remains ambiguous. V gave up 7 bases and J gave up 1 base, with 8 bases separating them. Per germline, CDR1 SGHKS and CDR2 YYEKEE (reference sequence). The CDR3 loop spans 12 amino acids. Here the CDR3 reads CASGPVNYGYTF. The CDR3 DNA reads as TGTGCCAGCGGGCCGGTTAACTATGGCTACACCTTC.

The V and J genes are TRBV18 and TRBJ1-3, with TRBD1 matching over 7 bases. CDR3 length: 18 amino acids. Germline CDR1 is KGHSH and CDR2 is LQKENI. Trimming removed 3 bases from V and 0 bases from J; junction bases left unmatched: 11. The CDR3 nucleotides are TGTGCCAGCTCACCGAATAACAGGGGCCCTAGCTCTGGAAACACCATATATTTT. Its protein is CASSPNNRGPSSGNTIYF.

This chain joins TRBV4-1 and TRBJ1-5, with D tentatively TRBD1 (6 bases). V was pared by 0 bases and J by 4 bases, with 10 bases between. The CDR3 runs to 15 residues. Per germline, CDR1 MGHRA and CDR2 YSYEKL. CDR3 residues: CASSQDSGTNQPQHF. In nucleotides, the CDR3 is TGCGCCAGCAGCCAAGATTCAGGGACAAATCAGCCCCAGCATTTT.

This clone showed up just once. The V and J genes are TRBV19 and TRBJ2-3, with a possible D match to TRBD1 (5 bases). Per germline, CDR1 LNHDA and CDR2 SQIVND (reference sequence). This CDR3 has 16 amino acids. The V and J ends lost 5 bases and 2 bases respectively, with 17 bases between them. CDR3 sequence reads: CASSETLSGLTDTQYF. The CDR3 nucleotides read TGTGCCAGTAGTGAAACTCTCTCAGGGCTCACAGATACGCAGTATTTT.

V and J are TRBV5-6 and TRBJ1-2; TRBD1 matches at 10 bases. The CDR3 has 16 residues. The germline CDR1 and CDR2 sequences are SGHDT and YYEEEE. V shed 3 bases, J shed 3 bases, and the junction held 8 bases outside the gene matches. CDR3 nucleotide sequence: TGTGCCAGCAGCTCGACAGGGGGCAGGGCTTACTATGGCTACACCTTC. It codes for CASSSTGGRAYYGYTF.

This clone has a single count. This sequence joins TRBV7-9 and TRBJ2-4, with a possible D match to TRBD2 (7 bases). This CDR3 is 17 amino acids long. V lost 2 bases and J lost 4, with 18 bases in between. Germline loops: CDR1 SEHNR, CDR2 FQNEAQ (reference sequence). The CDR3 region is CASSLMGGAGAKNIQYF. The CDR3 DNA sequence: TGTGCCAGCAGCTTAATGGGAGGGGCAGGGGCAAAAAACATTCAGTACTTC.

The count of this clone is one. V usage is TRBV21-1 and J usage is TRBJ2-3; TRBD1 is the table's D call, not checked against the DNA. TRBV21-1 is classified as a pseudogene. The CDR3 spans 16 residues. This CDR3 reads CASSKKVKGKPDTQYF. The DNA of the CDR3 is TGTGCCAGCAGCAAAAAGGTGAAGGGGAAGCCAGATACGCAGTATTTT.

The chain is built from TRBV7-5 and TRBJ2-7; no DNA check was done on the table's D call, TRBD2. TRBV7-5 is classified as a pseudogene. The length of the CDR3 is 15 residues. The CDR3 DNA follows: TGTGCCAGAAGCTCGCATAGCGGGAGAAGGAACGAGCAGTACTTC. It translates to CARSSHSGRRNEQYF.

In nucleotides, the CDR3 is TGTGCCAGCAGTGAAGTCACAGCCTTGTATACGAACACCGGGGAGCTGTTTTTT. Protein sequence: CASSEVTALYTNTGELFF. V gene TRBV25-1 combines with J gene TRBJ2-2; D gene unclear. The CDR3 runs 18 residues. Deletions cut 2 bases from V and 0 bases from J, with 16 bases between. The germline V gene has CDR1 MGHDK and CDR2 SYGVNS.

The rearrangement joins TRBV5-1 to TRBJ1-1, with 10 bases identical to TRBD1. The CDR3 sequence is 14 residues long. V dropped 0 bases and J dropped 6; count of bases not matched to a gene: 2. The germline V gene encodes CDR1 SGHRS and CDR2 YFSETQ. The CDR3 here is CASSLAGTGAEAFF. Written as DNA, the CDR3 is TGCGCCAGCAGCTTGGCCGGGACAGGGGCTGAAGCTTTCTTT.

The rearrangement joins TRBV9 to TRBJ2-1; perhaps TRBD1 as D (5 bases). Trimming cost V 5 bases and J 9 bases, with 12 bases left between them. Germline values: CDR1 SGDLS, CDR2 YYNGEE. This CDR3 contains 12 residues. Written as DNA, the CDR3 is TGTGCCAGCAGTGGGGTTGGGGCTGAGCAGTTCTTC. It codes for CASSGVGAEQFF.

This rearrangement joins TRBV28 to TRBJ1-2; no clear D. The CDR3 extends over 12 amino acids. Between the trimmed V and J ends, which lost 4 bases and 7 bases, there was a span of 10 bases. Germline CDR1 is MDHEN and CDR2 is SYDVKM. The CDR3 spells CASSSEVAGYTF. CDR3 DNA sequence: TGTGCCAGCAGTTCTGAGGTGGCTGGCTACACCTTC.

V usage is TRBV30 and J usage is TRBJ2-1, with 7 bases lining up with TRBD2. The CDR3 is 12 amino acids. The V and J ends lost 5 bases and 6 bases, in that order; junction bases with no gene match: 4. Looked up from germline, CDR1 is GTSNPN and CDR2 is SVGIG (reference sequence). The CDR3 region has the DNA TGTGCCTGGGCGGGACTATCCAATGAGCAGTTCTTC. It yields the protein CAWAGLSNEQFF.

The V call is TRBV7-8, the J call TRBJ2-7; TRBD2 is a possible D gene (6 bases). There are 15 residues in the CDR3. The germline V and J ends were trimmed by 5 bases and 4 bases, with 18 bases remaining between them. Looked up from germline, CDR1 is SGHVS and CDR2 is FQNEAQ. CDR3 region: CASSPKKPGVYEQYF. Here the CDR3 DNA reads TGTGCCAGCAGCCCCAAGAAACCGGGGGTATACGAGCAGTACTTC. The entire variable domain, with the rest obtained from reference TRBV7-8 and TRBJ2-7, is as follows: GAGVSQSPRYKVAKRGQDVALRCDPISGHVSLFWYQQALGQGPEFLTYFQNEAQLDKSGLPSDRFFAERPEGSVSTLKIQRTQQEDSAVYLCASSPKKPGVYEQYFGPGTRLTVT.

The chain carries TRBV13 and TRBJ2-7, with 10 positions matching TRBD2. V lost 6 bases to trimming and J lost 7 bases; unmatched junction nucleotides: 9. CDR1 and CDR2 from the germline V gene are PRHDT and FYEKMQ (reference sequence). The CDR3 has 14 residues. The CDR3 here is CASRERQGLAEQYF. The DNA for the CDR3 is TGTGCCAGCAGAGAACGACAGGGACTAGCGGAGCAGTACTTC.

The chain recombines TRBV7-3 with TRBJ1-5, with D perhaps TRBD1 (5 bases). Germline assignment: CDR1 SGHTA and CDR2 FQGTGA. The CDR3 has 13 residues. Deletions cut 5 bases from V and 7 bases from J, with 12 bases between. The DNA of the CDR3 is TGTGCCAGCAGCCCCGGACAAGGCCAGCCCCAGCATTTT. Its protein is CASSPGQGQPQHF. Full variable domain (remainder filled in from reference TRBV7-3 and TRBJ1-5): GAGVSQTPSNKVTEKGKYVELRCDPISGHTALYWYRQSLGQGPEFLIYFQGTGAADDSGLPNDRFFAVRPEGSVSTLKIQRTERGDSAVYLCASSPGQGQPQHFGDGTRLSIL.

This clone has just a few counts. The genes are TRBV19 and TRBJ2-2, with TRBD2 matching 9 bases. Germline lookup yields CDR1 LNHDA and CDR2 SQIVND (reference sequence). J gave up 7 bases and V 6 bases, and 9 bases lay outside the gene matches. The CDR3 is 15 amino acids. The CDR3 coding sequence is TGTGCCAGTAGCAAGTGGCTAGCGGGACACGGGGAGCTGTTTTTT. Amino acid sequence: CASSKWLAGHGELFF.

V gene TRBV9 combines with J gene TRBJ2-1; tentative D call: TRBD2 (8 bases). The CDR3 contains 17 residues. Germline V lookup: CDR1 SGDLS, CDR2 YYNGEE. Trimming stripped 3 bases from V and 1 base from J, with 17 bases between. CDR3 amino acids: CASSAGGASGSYNEQFF. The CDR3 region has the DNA TGTGCCAGCAGCGCAGGGGGAGCTAGCGGGTCCTACAATGAGCAGTTCTTC.